This T cell receptor (beta chain) appears in the sequencing data of a study of cytomegalovirus exposure and HLA in healthy donors. Study-level findings and limits: In a later analysis, V- and J-gene trimming of beta chains associated with a DCLRE1C missense variant, replicated independently. Previous analysis showed most TCR beta V segments were productive about 87% or about 30% of the time. Accounts indicate the classifier identified cytomegalovirus status with strong specificity and sensitivity. TCR beta sequences reportedly predicted most subjects' HLA-A and HLA-B alleles accurately.

About this clone itself: Its matching antigen is unknown.

The PCR contained 60 Vbeta and 13 Jbeta primers. Data came from immunoSEQ multiplex PCR; TCRdb stores just in-frame clones and leaves some out. The table shows 120,000 or so clones, with 65% to 85% occurring only once. The specimen was PBMCs. This clonotype originated in a man in his forties or fifties in good health and CMV-seronegative.

CDR3 amino acids: CASSLGTSGVHTYEQYF. CDR3 in DNA: TGTGCCAGCAGCTTAGGGACTAGCGGGGTTCATACCTACGAGCAGTACTTC. The chain uses TRBV7-6 and TRBJ2-7; 12 nucleotides match TRBD2. Germline CDR1 is SGHVS and CDR2 is FNYEAQ. V dropped 1 base and J dropped 2; count of bases not matched to a gene: 6. There are 17 residues in the CDR3.